In its sample, the clone carrying this T cell receptor beta chain was seen many times. What it binds is not known. This record comes from a study of beta chain features in type 1 diabetes. Broader study findings: PCR might pick shorter templates more often, in the same way for patients and controls. Relative to healthy donors, patients appeared to have naive, central memory and Treg TCRB repertoires that were more similar. The study found fewer insertions and more deletions at VDJ junctions in type 1 diabetes patients.

Every isolated RNA sample was fully reverse transcribed, so sequencing captured expressed TCRB transcripts. The protocol was immunoSEQ multiplex PCR, while the TCRdb copy is restricted to in-frame clones and leaves out a portion. The sample consists of more than 140,000 clones, roughly 9.7% of them appearing once. Trimming stripped 4 bases from V and 7 bases from J, with 11 bases between. The germline V gene has CDR1 SEHNR and CDR2 FQNEAQ (reference sequence). The CDR3 runs 14 residues. Specimen: central memory CD4+ T cells from blood. The TCR originated in a woman between 35 and 50 years old in good health. The rearrangement links TRBV7-9 to TRBJ1-6; no clear D. The CDR3 nucleotides read TGTGCCAGCAGCTCACAGAGAAGCAATTCACCCCTCCACTTT. It translates to CASSSQRSNSPLHF.